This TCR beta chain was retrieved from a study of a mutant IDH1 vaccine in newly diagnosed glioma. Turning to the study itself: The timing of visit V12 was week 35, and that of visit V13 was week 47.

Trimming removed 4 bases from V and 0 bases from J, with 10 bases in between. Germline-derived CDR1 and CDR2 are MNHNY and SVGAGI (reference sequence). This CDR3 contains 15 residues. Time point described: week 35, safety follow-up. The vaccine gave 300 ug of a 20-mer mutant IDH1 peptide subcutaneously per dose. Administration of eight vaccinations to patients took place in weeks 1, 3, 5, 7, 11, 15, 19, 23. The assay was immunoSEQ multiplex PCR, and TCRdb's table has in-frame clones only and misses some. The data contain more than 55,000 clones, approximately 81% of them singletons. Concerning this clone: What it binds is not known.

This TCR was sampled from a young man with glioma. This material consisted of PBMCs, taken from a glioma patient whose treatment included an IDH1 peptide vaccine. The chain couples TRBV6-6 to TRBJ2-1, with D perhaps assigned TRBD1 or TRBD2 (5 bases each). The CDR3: CASSSPGGSYNEQFF. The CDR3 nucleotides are TGTGCCAGCAGTTCGCCTGGGGGCTCCTACAATGAGCAGTTCTTC.